Listed below are T cell receptor beta chains from one sample, sequenced in a study of shared clonotypes between healthy human individuals. Measured with immunoSEQ multiplex PCR; TCRdb has only the in-frame clones, and not every one. The sample yields about 1.5 million clones, roughly 96% seen once. Sequencing was performed on naive CD4+ T cells sorted from blood. These receptors came from a man aged 25 to 40 in good health. CDR3s include the opening cysteine and the closing phenylalanine or tryptophan. The order of the fields is clone size, D gene, V gene, J gene, CDR3 protein, CDR3 DNA. D genes are given only for firm matches. Not all rows give a size; the values are once, few, many and, for expanded clones, a class.

clone size: -
D gene: TRBD1
V gene: TRBV5-1
J gene: TRBJ2-5
CDR3 protein: CASSVHTGGAEEQYF
CDR3 DNA: TGCGCCAGCAGCGTGCACACAGGGGGCGCAGAGGAACAGTACTTC

clone size: -
D gene: TRBD2
V gene: TRBV5-1
J gene: TRBJ2-2
CDR3 protein: CASSLSGLAGVGELFF
CDR3 DNA: TGCGCCAGCAGCTTATCGGGACTAGCGGGAGTCGGGGAGCTGTTTTTT

clone size: -
D gene: -
V gene: TRBV7-2
J gene: TRBJ2-1
CDR3 protein: CASSLESSSPNNEQFF
CDR3 DNA: TGTGCCAGCAGCTTAGAGAGTAGCTCCCCCAACAATGAGCAGTTCTTC

clone size: -
D gene: -
V gene: TRBV7-9
J gene: TRBJ2-5
CDR3 protein: CASSRPQETQYF
CDR3 DNA: TGTGCCAGCAGCCGACCACAGGAGACCCAGTACTTC

clone size: -
D gene: -
V gene: TRBV6-5
J gene: TRBJ1-2
CDR3 protein: CASRRTLANYGYTF
CDR3 DNA: TGTGCCAGCAGGCGGACACTCGCTAACTATGGCTACACCTTC

clone size: -
D gene: TRBD2
V gene: TRBV18
J gene: TRBJ2-5
CDR3 protein: CASSDGLGSEETQYF
CDR3 DNA: TGTGCCAGCTCAGACGGACTAGGGAGTGAAGAGACCCAGTACTTC

clone size: once
D gene: -
V gene: TRBV5-1
J gene: TRBJ1-1
CDR3 protein: CASSTPGEAFF
CDR3 DNA: TGCGCCAGCAGCACCCCGGGAGAAGCTTTCTTT

clone size: -
D gene: -
V gene: TRBV18
J gene: TRBJ1-2
CDR3 protein: CASSPARAESGYTF
CDR3 DNA: TGTGCCAGCTCACCAGCCAGGGCTGAGTCTGGCTACACCTTC

clone size: -
D gene: -
V gene: TRBV19
J gene: TRBJ2-5
CDR3 protein: CASSPGLYQETQYF
CDR3 DNA: TGTGCCAGTAGCCCGGGACTTTACCAAGAGACCCAGTACTTC

clone size: -
D gene: -
V gene: TRBV6-6
J gene: TRBJ2-1
CDR3 protein: CASSSHGRDNEQFF
CDR3 DNA: TGTGCCAGCAGTTCCCACGGACGGGACAATGAGCAGTTCTTC

clone size: -
D gene: -
V gene: TRBV14
J gene: TRBJ2-7
CDR3 protein: CASSRPRDGAYEQYF
CDR3 DNA: TGTGCCAGCAGCCGCCCTCGGGACGGAGCCTACGAGCAGTACTTC

clone size: once
D gene: TRBD1
V gene: TRBV11-3
J gene: TRBJ2-2
CDR3 protein: CASSLGTGGFSNTGELFF
CDR3 DNA: TGTGCCAGCAGCTTAGGGACAGGGGGCTTCAGTAACACCGGGGAGCTGTTTTTT

clone size: -
D gene: -
V gene: TRBV9
J gene: TRBJ2-1
CDR3 protein: CASSPRGDSYNEQFF
CDR3 DNA: TGTGCCAGCAGCCCCCGAGGGGACTCCTACAATGAGCAGTTCTTC

clone size: -
D gene: -
V gene: TRBV2
J gene: TRBJ2-2
CDR3 protein: CASRQETGTGGELFF
CDR3 DNA: TGTGCCAGCAGGCAAGAGACTGGGACTGGCGGGGAGCTGTTTTTT

clone size: -
D gene: TRBD1
V gene: TRBV18
J gene: TRBJ2-1
CDR3 protein: CASSPPGAGGYEQFF
CDR3 DNA: TGTGCCAGCTCACCACCGGGGGCAGGGGGCTATGAGCAGTTCTTC

clone size: -
D gene: TRBD2
V gene: TRBV10-3
J gene: TRBJ2-1
CDR3 protein: CAIRGTGTSGSNEQFF
CDR3 DNA: TGTGCCATCAGGGGGACCGGGACTAGCGGGTCCAATGAGCAGTTCTTC

clone size: -
D gene: TRBD1
V gene: TRBV5-1
J gene: TRBJ1-1
CDR3 protein: CASSLAMTGGTFF
CDR3 DNA: TGCGCCAGCAGCTTGGCCATGACAGGGGGAACTTTCTTT

clone size: -
D gene: -
V gene: TRBV27
J gene: TRBJ2-7
CDR3 protein: CASSRLVGEQYF
CDR3 DNA: TGTGCCAGCAGCCGCCTGGTGGGCGAGCAGTACTTC

clone size: -
D gene: TRBD1
V gene: TRBV29-1
J gene: TRBJ2-7
CDR3 protein: CSVADRASSYEQYF
CDR3 DNA: TGCAGCGTCGCCGACAGGGCTAGCTCCTACGAGCAGTACTTC

clone size: once
D gene: -
V gene: TRBV7-8
J gene: TRBJ2-7
CDR3 protein: CASSLVSLASYEQYF
CDR3 DNA: TGTGCCAGCAGCTTAGTCAGTTTAGCCTCCTACGAGCAGTACTTC

clone size: -
D gene: -
V gene: TRBV25-1
J gene: TRBJ2-5
CDR3 protein: CASSDLRWETQYF
CDR3 DNA: TGTGCCAGCAGTGACTTGCGGTGGGAGACCCAGTACTTC

clone size: -
D gene: -
V gene: TRBV5-4
J gene: TRBJ1-3
CDR3 protein: CASSPDRNSGNTIYF
CDR3 DNA: TGTGCCAGCAGCCCCGACAGGAACTCTGGAAACACCATATATTTT

clone size: -
D gene: -
V gene: TRBV5-1
J gene: TRBJ2-3
CDR3 protein: CASSLDRFRDTQYF
CDR3 DNA: TGCGCCAGCAGCTTGGACCGATTCAGAGATACGCAGTATTTT

clone size: -
D gene: TRBD2
V gene: TRBV2
J gene: TRBJ2-7
CDR3 protein: CASRGLAGLGEQYF
CDR3 DNA: TGTGCCAGCAGGGGACTAGCGGGATTGGGCGAGCAGTACTTC

clone size: -
D gene: -
V gene: TRBV4-3
J gene: TRBJ2-1
CDR3 protein: CASSQGPSGSSYNEQFF
CDR3 DNA: TGCGCCAGCAGCCAAGGGCCGAGCGGTAGCTCCTACAATGAGCAGTTCTTC

clone size: -
D gene: -
V gene: TRBV5-4
J gene: TRBJ2-7
CDR3 protein: CASSSQGTGTYEQYF
CDR3 DNA: TGTGCCAGCAGCTCTCAAGGGACTGGCACCTACGAGCAGTACTTC

clone size: -
D gene: -
V gene: TRBV15
J gene: TRBJ2-7
CDR3 protein: CATSSLLGVGEQYF
CDR3 DNA: TGTGCCACCAGCAGTCTACTTGGGGTAGGGGAGCAGTACTTC

clone size: -
D gene: -
V gene: TRBV10-3
J gene: TRBJ1-1
CDR3 protein: CAISTGITEAFF
CDR3 DNA: TGTGCCATCAGTACTGGGATCACTGAAGCTTTCTTT

clone size: -
D gene: -
V gene: TRBV11-2
J gene: TRBJ2-1
CDR3 protein: CASSFLRFSYNEQFF
CDR3 DNA: TGTGCCAGCAGCTTTCTACGTTTCTCCTACAATGAGCAGTTCTTC

clone size: -
D gene: -
V gene: TRBV29-1
J gene: TRBJ2-3
CDR3 protein: CSVLRTDTQYF
CDR3 DNA: TGCAGCGTCCTTCGGACTGATACGCAGTATTTT

clone size: -
D gene: -
V gene: TRBV7-9
J gene: TRBJ2-1
CDR3 protein: CASRPSAVYEQFF
CDR3 DNA: TGTGCCAGCAGGCCTAGCGCGGTCTATGAGCAGTTCTTC

clone size: -
D gene: TRBD1
V gene: TRBV29-1
J gene: TRBJ2-5
CDR3 protein: CSVRDRGSQETQYF
CDR3 DNA: TGCAGCGTAAGGGACAGGGGATCCCAAGAGACCCAGTACTTC

clone size: -
D gene: TRBD2
V gene: TRBV29-1
J gene: TRBJ2-3
CDR3 protein: CSVASGRGPDTQYF
CDR3 DNA: TGCAGCGTTGCTAGCGGGAGAGGGCCAGATACGCAGTATTTT

clone size: -
D gene: -
V gene: TRBV6-1
J gene: TRBJ2-3
CDR3 protein: CASQGGEREDTQYF
CDR3 DNA: TGTGCCAGCCAGGGGGGGGAAAGGGAAGATACGCAGTATTTT

clone size: -
D gene: -
V gene: TRBV5-1
J gene: TRBJ2-1
CDR3 protein: CASSFGSTTSYNEQFF
CDR3 DNA: TGCGCCAGCAGCTTCGGGTCGACGACCTCCTACAATGAGCAGTTCTTC

clone size: -
D gene: -
V gene: TRBV5-6
J gene: TRBJ2-7
CDR3 protein: CASSTLGRKHYEQYF
CDR3 DNA: TGTGCCAGCAGCACCCTGGGACGCAAGCACTACGAGCAGTACTTC

clone size: -
D gene: -
V gene: TRBV5-1
J gene: TRBJ1-2
CDR3 protein: CASRVTSNYGYTF
CDR3 DNA: TGCGCCAGCAGGGTAACATCTAACTATGGCTACACCTTC

clone size: -
D gene: -
V gene: TRBV6-5
J gene: TRBJ2-1
CDR3 protein: CASSYGVGEQFF
CDR3 DNA: TGTGCCAGCAGTTATGGAGTCGGTGAGCAGTTCTTC

clone size: -
D gene: TRBD2
V gene: TRBV5-1
J gene: TRBJ2-3
CDR3 protein: CASSLASGRRDTQYF
CDR3 DNA: TGCGCCAGCAGCTTGGCTAGCGGGAGACGGGATACGCAGTATTTT

clone size: -
D gene: -
V gene: TRBV2
J gene: TRBJ2-7
CDR3 protein: CASSEAVGQGGNYEQYF
CDR3 DNA: TGTGCCAGCAGTGAAGCGGTGGGGCAGGGGGGCAACTACGAGCAGTACTTC